The rows below give T cell receptor beta chains drawn from one sample of a study of cytomegalovirus exposure and HLA in healthy donors. Clones were read by immunoSEQ multiplex PCR, and TCRdb kept only the in-frame ones, dropping some. Among about 140,000 clones listed, around 57% were seen once. Sequencing used PBMCs. These TCRs come from a male donor in good health and CMV-seronegative. Both conserved end residues are part of each CDR3. Fields, in order: D gene, J gene, V gene, clone size, CDR3 protein, CDR3 DNA. D genes are given only for firm matches. Only part of the rows carry a size: once, few, many, or a class if the clone is expanded.

D gene: .
J gene: TRBJ2-1
V gene: TRBV18
clone size: .
CDR3 protein: CASSPAGTSSYNEQFF
CDR3 DNA: TGTGCCAGCTCCCCAGCCGGGACATCCTCCTACAATGAGCAGTTCTTC

D gene: TRBD1
J gene: TRBJ2-5
V gene: TRBV7-3
clone size: .
CDR3 protein: CASSPWTGGVWETQYF
CDR3 DNA: TGTGCCAGCAGCCCTTGGACAGGGGGCGTGTGGGAGACCCAGTACTTC

D gene: TRBD1
J gene: TRBJ2-7
V gene: TRBV7-2
clone size: .
CDR3 protein: CASSRTGGSYEQYF
CDR3 DNA: TGTGCCAGCAGCAGGACAGGGGGATCCTACGAGCAGTACTTC

D gene: TRBD2
J gene: TRBJ2-1
V gene: TRBV15
clone size: .
CDR3 protein: CATSRDVLAGGTQFYNEQFF
CDR3 DNA: TGTGCCACCAGCAGAGATGTTCTAGCGGGGGGTACTCAGTTTTACAATGAGCAGTTCTTC

D gene: TRBD1
J gene: TRBJ1-2
V gene: TRBV5-1
clone size: .
CDR3 protein: CASSLDPRPRDRDNNYGYTF
CDR3 DNA: TGCGCCAGCAGCTTGGACCCCAGGCCTCGGGACAGGGACAATAACTATGGCTACACCTTC

D gene: TRBD1
J gene: TRBJ2-7
V gene: TRBV5-6
clone size: .
CDR3 protein: CASSSRDRAVREQYF
CDR3 DNA: TGTGCCAGCAGCTCCCGGGACAGGGCGGTTCGCGAGCAGTACTTC

D gene: TRBD1
J gene: TRBJ1-1
V gene: TRBV19
clone size: .
CDR3 protein: CACSRSGTGGLNTEAFF
CDR3 DNA: TGTGCCTGTAGTAGGTCCGGGACAGGGGGCCTGAACACTGAAGCTTTCTTT

D gene: .
J gene: TRBJ1-6
V gene: TRBV11-2
clone size: .
CDR3 protein: CASSARGEWGWNSPLHF
CDR3 DNA: TGTGCCAGCAGCGCACGGGGGGAATGGGGCTGGAATTCACCCCTCCACTTT

D gene: .
J gene: TRBJ2-5
V gene: TRBV7-2
clone size: .
CDR3 protein: CASSRSGAGEQETQYF
CDR3 DNA: TGTGCCAGCAGCCGGTCAGGGGCGGGGGAGCAAGAGACCCAGTACTTC

D gene: .
J gene: TRBJ1-1
V gene: TRBV30
clone size: .
CDR3 protein: CAWSFQGGESAFF
CDR3 DNA: TGTGCCTGGAGTTTTCAAGGGGGGGAGTCGGCTTTCTTT

D gene: .
J gene: TRBJ1-2
V gene: TRBV13
clone size: few
CDR3 protein: CASSPTTAYGYTF
CDR3 DNA: TGTGCCAGCAGCCCTACAACAGCATATGGCTACACCTTC

D gene: .
J gene: TRBJ2-7
V gene: TRBV7-2
clone size: .
CDR3 protein: CASSLEGGEQYF
CDR3 DNA: TGTGCCAGCAGCTTAGAAGGGGGCGAGCAGTACTTC

D gene: TRBD2
J gene: TRBJ2-6
V gene: TRBV29-1
clone size: .
CDR3 protein: CSVDAGAGANVLTF
CDR3 DNA: TGCAGCGTTGATGCGGGAGCCGGGGCCAACGTCCTGACTTTC

D gene: .
J gene: TRBJ1-4
V gene: TRBV6-1
clone size: .
CDR3 protein: CASSELALVVTTNEKLFF
CDR3 DNA: TGTGCCAGCAGTGAATTAGCTCTTGTAGTTACAACTAATGAAAAACTGTTTTTT

D gene: TRBD1
J gene: TRBJ1-5
V gene: TRBV30
clone size: .
CDR3 protein: CAWTKTGGWQPQHF
CDR3 DNA: TGTGCCTGGACCAAAACAGGGGGATGGCAGCCCCAGCATTTT

D gene: TRBD1
J gene: TRBJ1-5
V gene: TRBV28
clone size: .
CDR3 protein: CASSTGQDGQPQHF
CDR3 DNA: TGTGCCAGCAGCACCGGACAGGATGGACAGCCCCAGCATTTT

D gene: TRBD1
J gene: TRBJ2-6
V gene: TRBV7-9
clone size: .
CDR3 protein: CASRSIRDRGTRGANVLTF
CDR3 DNA: TGTGCCAGCAGATCGATCCGGGACAGGGGAACTCGTGGGGCCAACGTCCTGACTTTC

D gene: .
J gene: TRBJ2-7
V gene: TRBV6-6
clone size: .
CDR3 protein: CASSRDSGGEQYF
CDR3 DNA: TGTGCCAGCAGTCGGGACTCCGGGGGAGAGCAGTACTTC

D gene: TRBD1
J gene: TRBJ1-5
V gene: TRBV14
clone size: .
CDR3 protein: CARSPGQVNSNQPQHF
CDR3 DNA: TGTGCCCGCAGCCCCGGACAGGTGAATAGCAATCAGCCCCAGCATTTT

D gene: .
J gene: TRBJ2-5
V gene: TRBV6-6
clone size: .
CDR3 protein: CASSYSYPPSKTQYF
CDR3 DNA: TGTGCCAGCAGTTACTCGTACCCCCCTTCTAAGACCCAGTACTTC

D gene: TRBD2
J gene: TRBJ2-5
V gene: TRBV28
clone size: .
CDR3 protein: CASSSGGKEQYF
CDR3 DNA: TGTGCCAGCAGTTCCGGGGGGAAGGAGCAGTACTTC

D gene: .
J gene: TRBJ1-6
V gene: TRBV11-2
clone size: .
CDR3 protein: CASSLNLSPLHF
CDR3 DNA: TGTGCCAGCAGCTTAAATCTTTCACCCCTCCACTTT

D gene: .
J gene: TRBJ2-5
V gene: TRBV5-5
clone size: .
CDR3 protein: CASSLGTAQETQYF
CDR3 DNA: TGTGCCAGCAGCTTGGGAACAGCACAAGAGACCCAGTACTTC

D gene: .
J gene: TRBJ2-7
V gene: TRBV9
clone size: few
CDR3 protein: CASSERGGGEPYEQYF
CDR3 DNA: TGTGCCAGCAGCGAACGGGGAGGTGGGGAGCCCTACGAGCAGTACTTC

D gene: .
J gene: TRBJ1-3
V gene: TRBV19
clone size: .
CDR3 protein: CASSILAGQASGNTIYF
CDR3 DNA: TGTGCCAGTAGTATACTAGCGGGACAAGCCTCTGGAAACACCATATATTTT

D gene: .
J gene: TRBJ2-1
V gene: TRBV7-6
clone size: .
CDR3 protein: CASSLSGSPDGYQQFF
CDR3 DNA: TGTGCCAGCAGCTTATCGGGGTCCCCAGATGGGTACCAGCAGTTCTTC